These 19 T cell receptor beta chains were all obtained from the same sample, sequenced in a study of CD8 T cells in ankylosing spondylitis. The study's findings and limits: Several highly homologous variants made up a TCR beta motif, and this motif appeared characteristic of ankylosing spondylitis blood.

MiXCR, applied by TCRdb to the 5' RACE reads, yields one record per CDR3 protein. The sample records some 700,000 distinct CDR3 sequences, 19% being singletons. For these TCRs, the target antigens are not known. The sample consisted of blood, either unsorted or a sorted T cell fraction (not recorded which). The receptors stem from a male donor with ankylosing spondylitis.

Details on this clonotype: The conserved phenylalanine or tryptophan normally closing the CDR3 is absent here, so this likely arose from a read error. This sequence joins TRBV28 and TRBJ2-1, with 8 bases aligning to TRBD2. There are 15 residues in the CDR3. In germline, CDR1 is MDHEN, CDR2 SYDVKM. J lost 2 bases, V lost 6 bases, and 6 bases had no gene match. Here the CDR3 reads CASSQTSGAYNEQFL. As DNA, the CDR3 is TGTGCCAGCAGCCAAACTAGCGGTGCCTACAATGAGCAGTTCTTG.

The chain couples TRBV5-1 to TRBJ1-6, with D uncertain. Germline values: CDR1 SGHRS, CDR2 YFSETQ. This CDR3 comprises 15 residues. The V end lost 4 bases, the J end lost 10 bases, and 18 bases lay between the germline ends. The CDR3, as DNA: TGCGCCAGCAGCCGAATAGGGTCCCAGGAATCACCCCTCCACTTT. Its protein is CASSRIGSQESPLHF.

The chain combines TRBV7-3 with TRBJ1-2; D is ambiguous. In germline, CDR1 is SGHTA, CDR2 FQGTGA. Between the trimmed V and J ends, which lost 3 bases and 0 bases, there was a span of 11 bases. This CDR3 has 15 residues. The chain's CDR3 is CASSFNEVSNYGYTF. The CDR3 DNA reads TGTGCCAGCAGCTTTAATGAGGTGTCTAACTATGGCTACACCTTC.

The V call is TRBV12-3 or TRBV12-4, the J call TRBJ2-7, with 8 bases aligning to TRBD2. Trimming removed 5 bases from V and 5 bases from J; junction bases left unmatched: 14. This CDR3 comprises 16 residues. CDR3 amino acids: CASSQGPAGARHEQYF. The CDR3 coding sequence is TGTGCCAGCAGTCAGGGACCAGCGGGGGCGAGGCACGAGCAGTACTTC.

The chain uses TRBV12-3 or TRBV12-4 and TRBJ2-4; the match to TRBD1 covers 8 bases. The CDR3 has 15 amino acids. Unmatched junction bases numbered 9, after V lost 5 bases and J lost 6 bases. The CDR3 nucleotides are TGTGCCAGCAGTGTCAGGAGGACAGGGCTAAACATTCAGTACTTC. It is translated as CASSVRRTGLNIQYF.

This clonotype was counted only a few times. CDR3 amino acids: CAISDGTYQNTIYF. In nucleotides, the CDR3 is TGTGCCATCAGTGACGGGACATATCAAAACACCATATATTTT. J is TRBJ1-3 and V is TRBV10-3; D is perhaps TRBD1 (6 bases). This CDR3 spans 14 amino acids. The germline CDR1 and CDR2 sequences are ENHRY and SYGVKD. Trimming cost V 3 bases and J 6 bases, with 12 bases left between them.

This clonotype appeared a few times. This sequence joins TRBV29-1 and TRBJ2-5; a weak D match, TRBD2 (5 bases). Germline V gene sequence: CDR1 SQVTM, CDR2 ANQGSEA. V was pared by 2 bases and J by 5 bases, with 9 bases between. CDR3 size: 12 residues. CDR3 DNA sequence: TGCAGCGTTGAACGCGGGTATGAGACCCAGTACTTC. Translation gives CSVERGYETQYF.

The chain's CDR3 is CASSQGGGRINTEAFF. For the CDR3, the DNA is TGCGCCAGCAGCCAAGGCGGGGGCCGAATCAACACTGAAGCTTTCTTT. This chain joins TRBV4-1 and TRBJ1-1, with a tentative D call TRBD1 (6 bases). The CDR3 totals 16 residues. Per the germline V gene, CDR1 is MGHRA and CDR2 is YSYEKL. V was cut by 1 base and J by 2 bases, with 14 bases left in between.

This chain joins TRBV28 and TRBJ2-1; 8 bases are a match to TRBD2. The CDR3 spans 12 residues. Germline CDR1 is MDHEN and CDR2 is SYDVKM. V shed 5 bases, J shed 9 bases, and the junction held 3 bases outside the gene matches. CDR3 DNA: TGTGCCAGCAGTGAACTAGCGGCTGAGCAGTTCTTC. It is translated as CASSELAAEQFF. Using reference TRBV28 and TRBJ2-1 for the parts outside the CDR3, the full variable domain is DVKVTQSSRYLVKRTGEKVFLECVQDMDHENMFWYRQDPGLGLRLIYFSYDVKMKEKGDIPEGYSVSREKKERFSLILESASTNQTSMYLCASSELAAEQFFGPGTRLTVL.

This clonotype was seen ten or more times. The V gene is TRBV27, the J gene TRBJ1-2, with 10 positions matching TRBD1. This CDR3 contains 14 residues. Trimming at V came to 5 bases and at J to 4 bases, leaving 4 bases not matched to a gene. Germline V gene lookup returns CDR1 MNHEY and CDR2 SMNVEV (reference sequence). The CDR3 loop is CASSRQGAGYGYTF. The CDR3 coding sequence is TGTGCCAGCAGTCGACAGGGGGCGGGCTATGGCTACACCTTC.

This chain joins TRBV5-1 and TRBJ2-7; TRBD2 might be the D (6 bases). The germline V gene has CDR1 SGHRS and CDR2 YFSETQ. The CDR3 runs to 13 residues. V was trimmed by 2 bases and J by 6 bases, leaving 12 bases between them. Here the CDR3 reads CASSFGPGGEQYF. DNA of the CDR3: TGCGCCAGCAGCTTTGGACCCGGGGGCGAGCAGTACTTC.

The chain uses TRBV20-1 and TRBJ1-5; no clear D gene. The germline V and J ends were trimmed by 0 bases and 0 bases, with 9 bases remaining between them. Germline V gene data show CDR1 as DFQATT and CDR2 as SNEGSKA (reference sequence). There are 15 residues in the CDR3. The CDR3 region has the DNA TGCAGTGCTAGAGACGGCTCACATAGCAATCAGCCCCAGCATTTT. Translating it yields CSARDGSHSNQPQHF.

This clonotype was recorded at least ten times. The rearrangement uses TRBV10-2 and TRBJ1-2; tentatively, D is TRBD1 (6 bases). The CDR3 totals 14 residues. V was shortened by 10 bases and J by 5 bases, with 20 bases between the two germline ends. Germline loops: CDR1 WSHSY, CDR2 SAAADI. The CDR3 protein is CATLPGTTGYGYTF. Written as DNA, the CDR3 is TGCGCCACCCTCCCCGGGACCACAGGGTATGGCTACACCTTC.

V is TRBV20-1 and J is TRBJ1-1; the D is unclear. V was trimmed by 0 bases and J by 0 bases, leaving 8 bases between them. This CDR3 has 14 amino acids. CDR1 is DFQATT, CDR2 SNEGSKA, per germline (reference sequence). The CDR3 nucleotides are TGCAGTGCTAGAGATCTGGCAGTGAACACTGAAGCTTTCTTT. Its protein product is CSARDLAVNTEAFF.

This clonotype has just a few counts. This chain uses TRBV7-9 with TRBJ1-2; 8 bases match TRBD1. Germline trimming cut 2 bases from V and 5 bases from J; bases unmatched to any gene: 7. This CDR3 comprises 15 residues. The germline V gene encodes CDR1 SEHNR and CDR2 FQNEAQ (reference sequence). The CDR3 here is CASSLTGGDTYGYTF. For the CDR3, the DNA is TGTGCCAGCAGCTTAACAGGGGGAGATACATATGGCTACACCTTC.

This clonotype has just a few counts. The chain uses TRBV28 and TRBJ2-3, with TRBD1 matching 7 bases. The CDR3 spans 11 residues. Per germline, CDR1 MDHEN and CDR2 SYDVKM. V shed 3 bases, J shed 12 bases, and the junction held 3 bases outside the gene matches. The CDR3 coding sequence is TGTGCCAGCAGTTTTTCAGGGGGACAGTATTTT. Its translation is CASSFSGGQYF.

This clonotype has just a few counts. The chain links TRBV20-1 to TRBJ2-5, with TRBD2 matching 9 bases. V dropped 0 bases and J dropped 2; count of bases not matched to a gene: 4. The CDR3 runs to 15 residues. The germline gives CDR1 DFQATT, CDR2 SNEGSKA (reference sequence). CDR3 in DNA: TGCAGTGCTAGAGATAGCGGGAGTCCTCAAGAGACCCAGTACTTC. Translation gives CSARDSGSPQETQYF.

The chain uses TRBV25-1 and TRBJ2-6; 8 nucleotides align to TRBD2. CDR1 MGHDK and CDR2 SYGVNS come from the germline V gene. This CDR3 has 17 residues. Losses at the gene ends were 8 bases for V and 1 base for J; bases not matched to a gene: 10. CDR3 sequence: CASGYSGVASGANVLTF. CDR3 DNA: TGTGCCAGCGGATATAGCGGGGTCGCTTCTGGGGCCAACGTCCTGACTTTC.

This clonotype was seen ten or more times. The chain is built from TRBV3-1 and TRBJ1-2; D is unresolved. CDR3 length: 14 amino acids. CDR1 is LGHDT and CDR2 is YNNKEL in the germline V gene (reference sequence). Trimming pared 1 base from V and 8 bases from J, leaving 14 bases between. As DNA, the CDR3 is TGTGCCAGCAGCCAAGTATCGAGACTGGGGGGCTACACCTTC. Translated: CASSQVSRLGGYTF.